Listed below are T cell receptor beta chains from one sample, sequenced in a study of blood T cells in healthy people across ages. One entry per CDR3 protein results from TCRdb running MiXCR on the 5' RACE reads. The sample comprises more than 550,000 distinct CDR3 sequences, about 20% of which are singletons, and about 22% rests with the top ten. Sequencing was performed on blood. Source of these receptors: a man aged 65 to 85 in good health. Each CDR3 is given with its conserved first and last residue. The order of the fields is CDR3 DNA, CDR3 protein, clone size, V gene, D gene, J gene. A D gene is named only where the DNA matches it firmly. Not all rows give a size; the values are once, few, many and, for expanded clones, a class.

CDR3 DNA: TGCGCCAGCAGCCAGAGGTTGACTAGCGGGATTGAAGATACGCAGTATTTT
CDR3 protein: CASSQRLTSGIEDTQYF
clone size: many
V gene: TRBV4-1
D gene: TRBD2
J gene: TRBJ2-3

CDR3 DNA: TGTGCCAGCAGCTTGGACAGGGTACAGGGCTACACCTTC
CDR3 protein: CASSLDRVQGYTF
clone size: few
V gene: TRBV7-2
D gene: TRBD1
J gene: TRBJ1-2

CDR3 DNA: TGCAGTGCCACCGGGACAGGGCCTGGCTACACCTTC
CDR3 protein: CSATGTGPGYTF
clone size: once
V gene: TRBV20-1
D gene: TRBD1
J gene: TRBJ1-2

CDR3 DNA: TGTGCCAGCAGTCCACGAGCGGGTGCAGAGACCCAGTACTTC
CDR3 protein: CASSPRAGAETQYF
clone size: NA
V gene: TRBV27
D gene: NA
J gene: TRBJ2-5

CDR3 DNA: TGCAGTGCTCCTCCAACAACAGGATATAATTCACCCCTCCACTTT
CDR3 protein: CSAPPTTGYNSPLHF
clone size: few
V gene: TRBV20-1
D gene: NA
J gene: TRBJ1-6

CDR3 DNA: TGTGCCACCAAGGACAGCGGGAGACATGGCTACACCTTC
CDR3 protein: CATKDSGRHGYTF
clone size: NA
V gene: TRBV28
D gene: NA
J gene: TRBJ1-2

CDR3 DNA: TGTGCCAGCACCCGGGGAGCCCCAGGAGCTAATGAAAAACTGTTTTTT
CDR3 protein: CASTRGAPGANEKLFF
clone size: few
V gene: TRBV6-5
D gene: NA
J gene: TRBJ1-4

CDR3 DNA: TGTGCCAGCAGCTTAACGGACGGAGAAACCTACGAGCAGTACTTC
CDR3 protein: CASSLTDGETYEQYF
clone size: few
V gene: TRBV11-2
D gene: NA
J gene: TRBJ2-7

CDR3 DNA: TGTGCCAGCAGCCACCCTGGGACTCTGGTCAATGAGCAGTTCTTC
CDR3 protein: CASSHPGTLVNEQFF
clone size: NA
V gene: TRBV7-9
D gene: NA
J gene: TRBJ2-1

CDR3 DNA: TGCAGTGCTCGCCGGGACAGACTTAACTATGGCTACACCTTC
CDR3 protein: CSARRDRLNYGYTF
clone size: few
V gene: TRBV20-1
D gene: TRBD1
J gene: TRBJ1-2

CDR3 DNA: TGTGCCAGCAGCTTACCGGGAAAGGGAGGTGGCTACACCTTC
CDR3 protein: CASSLPGKGGGYTF
clone size: NA
V gene: TRBV5-6
D gene: NA
J gene: TRBJ1-2

CDR3 DNA: TGTGCCAGCAGCCTAGCGTCGGGACAGGGAGGTCAGCCCCAGCATTTT
CDR3 protein: CASSLASGQGGQPQHF
clone size: NA
V gene: TRBV7-2
D gene: TRBD1
J gene: TRBJ1-5

CDR3 DNA: TGTGCCAGCTCAAGGTCAGGGGTGGAACACTCCCAGTCCTACGAGCAGTACTTC
CDR3 protein: CASSRSGVEHSQSYEQYF
clone size: NA
V gene: TRBV18
D gene: NA
J gene: TRBJ2-7

CDR3 DNA: TGTGCCAGCAGCTTAGGACGAGGGGTGGGTTTTCAGCCCCAGCATTTT
CDR3 protein: CASSLGRGVGFQPQHF
clone size: few
V gene: TRBV7-8
D gene: NA
J gene: TRBJ1-5

CDR3 DNA: TGTGCCAGCAGCCAAGCCAGGGGCACCTATGGCTACACCTTC
CDR3 protein: CASSQARGTYGYTF
clone size: few
V gene: TRBV14
D gene: NA
J gene: TRBJ1-2

CDR3 DNA: TGTGCCAGCAACATACCCGGGACGCGGTACCAAGAGACCCAGTACTTC
CDR3 protein: CASNIPGTRYQETQYF
clone size: NA
V gene: TRBV7-9
D gene: NA
J gene: TRBJ2-5

CDR3 DNA: TGTGCCAGCAGCGTTGGACAGAAGTCCTACAATGAGCAGTTCTTC
CDR3 protein: CASSVGQKSYNEQFF
clone size: NA
V gene: TRBV9
D gene: NA
J gene: TRBJ2-1

CDR3 DNA: TGTGCCACTCAATCCGGGGTCTACAATGAGCAGTTCTTC
CDR3 protein: CATQSGVYNEQFF
clone size: NA
V gene: TRBV2
D gene: NA
J gene: TRBJ2-1

CDR3 DNA: TGCGCCAGCAGCTTGGTTGCTAGCGGTGAAGAGACCCAGTACTTC
CDR3 protein: CASSLVASGEETQYF
clone size: NA
V gene: TRBV5-1
D gene: TRBD2
J gene: TRBJ2-5

CDR3 DNA: TGTGCCAGCAGATTTCAGGCCGGGGGGGACATTCAGTACTTC
CDR3 protein: CASRFQAGGDIQYF
clone size: few
V gene: TRBV27
D gene: TRBD2
J gene: TRBJ2-4

CDR3 DNA: TGTGCCAGCAGCTTGCGAACGGGAGATAATTCACCCCTCCACTTT
CDR3 protein: CASSLRTGDNSPLHF
clone size: NA
V gene: TRBV5-4
D gene: NA
J gene: TRBJ1-6

CDR3 DNA: TGTGCCAGCAGCAAAGGGGAGGTCAAACCCTACAATGAGCAGTTCTTC
CDR3 protein: CASSKGEVKPYNEQFF
clone size: few
V gene: TRBV21-1
D gene: NA
J gene: TRBJ2-1

CDR3 DNA: TGTGCCAGCAGTTACTACATCGATAGCACAGATACGCAGTATTTT
CDR3 protein: CASSYYIDSTDTQYF
clone size: NA
V gene: TRBV6-2/TRBV6-3
D gene: NA
J gene: TRBJ2-3

CDR3 DNA: TGCAGCGTAATGGGACAGGGGAAGAGCTCCTACAATGAGCAGTTCTTC
CDR3 protein: CSVMGQGKSSYNEQFF
clone size: few
V gene: TRBV29-1
D gene: TRBD1
J gene: TRBJ2-1

CDR3 DNA: TGTGCCACCAGTGACAGGTACTCCTACGAGCAGTACTTC
CDR3 protein: CATSDRYSYEQYF
clone size: few
V gene: TRBV24-1
D gene: NA
J gene: TRBJ2-7

CDR3 DNA: TGCGCCAGCAGCCGTGGGACAGAACCTGGAAACACCATATATTTT
CDR3 protein: CASSRGTEPGNTIYF
clone size: NA
V gene: TRBV4-3
D gene: TRBD1
J gene: TRBJ1-3

CDR3 DNA: TGTGCCAGCAGCTTGACGGTGATTAGCGGGGGCCAAGAGACCCAGTACTTC
CDR3 protein: CASSLTVISGGQETQYF
clone size: few
V gene: TRBV5-4
D gene: TRBD2
J gene: TRBJ2-5

CDR3 DNA: TGTGCCAGCAGTTACTCGGATCAGCGACAGGGCAATTCACCCCTCCACTTT
CDR3 protein: CASSYSDQRQGNSPLHF
clone size: NA
V gene: TRBV6-5
D gene: TRBD1
J gene: TRBJ1-6

CDR3 DNA: TGTGCCAGCAGGAGACAGGGAAGAACTGAAGCTTTCTTT
CDR3 protein: CASRRQGRTEAFF
clone size: few
V gene: TRBV3-1
D gene: TRBD1
J gene: TRBJ1-1

CDR3 DNA: TGTGCCAGCAGTTTAAGGGGGGCGGGGATTTTGAACACTGAAGCTTTCTTT
CDR3 protein: CASSLRGAGILNTEAFF
clone size: few
V gene: TRBV12-3/TRBV12-4
D gene: NA
J gene: TRBJ1-1

CDR3 DNA: TGCGCCAGCAGCGTTCGGTTCCAAGAGACCCAGTACTTC
CDR3 protein: CASSVRFQETQYF
clone size: NA
V gene: TRBV5-1
D gene: NA
J gene: TRBJ2-5

CDR3 DNA: TGTGCCAGCAGTTTTAGGGGCCAAGCAACTAATGAAAAACTGTTTTTT
CDR3 protein: CASSFRGQATNEKLFF
clone size: many
V gene: TRBV12-3/TRBV12-4
D gene: NA
J gene: TRBJ1-4

CDR3 DNA: TGCGCCAGCAGCTTGGATCGACAGGGCGGCAACTATGGCTACACCTTC
CDR3 protein: CASSLDRQGGNYGYTF
clone size: NA
V gene: TRBV5-1
D gene: TRBD1
J gene: TRBJ1-2

CDR3 DNA: TGTGCCAGCAGAGCTGGACTAGCGGGGGGCAATGAGCAGTTCTTC
CDR3 protein: CASRAGLAGGNEQFF
clone size: few
V gene: TRBV2
D gene: TRBD2
J gene: TRBJ2-1

CDR3 DNA: TGCAGTGCTAGTTCGGGACAGGTATACGAGCAGTACTTC
CDR3 protein: CSASSGQVYEQYF
clone size: few
V gene: TRBV20-1
D gene: TRBD1
J gene: TRBJ2-7

CDR3 DNA: TGCAGTGGAAGAGGGGCAGCGAACACTGAAGCTTTCTTT
CDR3 protein: CSGRGAANTEAFF
clone size: NA
V gene: TRBV20-1
D gene: NA
J gene: TRBJ1-1

CDR3 DNA: TGCGCCAGCAGCTTGGGGACTAGCGGGGCCAGCACAGATACGCAGTATTTT
CDR3 protein: CASSLGTSGASTDTQYF
clone size: NA
V gene: TRBV5-1
D gene: TRBD2
J gene: TRBJ2-3

CDR3 DNA: TGCAGTGTCCAGGGCGACGGCGGGGAGCTGTTTTTT
CDR3 protein: CSVQGDGGELFF
clone size: few
V gene: TRBV20-1
D gene: NA
J gene: TRBJ2-2

CDR3 DNA: TGTGCCATCAGCCTTAAGGAGAACACTGAAGCTTTCTTT
CDR3 protein: CAISLKENTEAFF
clone size: NA
V gene: TRBV10-3
D gene: NA
J gene: TRBJ1-1

CDR3 DNA: TGCAGCGTTGACGCCGGGGGCGAGCAGTACTTC
CDR3 protein: CSVDAGGEQYF
clone size: few
V gene: TRBV29-1
D gene: NA
J gene: TRBJ2-7

CDR3 DNA: TGCGCCAGCAGCCCAAATCAGGGGGGGCCGAACACCGGGGAGCTGTTTTTT
CDR3 protein: CASSPNQGGPNTGELFF
clone size: few
V gene: TRBV5-1
D gene: NA
J gene: TRBJ2-2

CDR3 DNA: TGTGCCAGCTCACCGACTAGCGGGGGGATCAATGAGCAGTTCTTC
CDR3 protein: CASSPTSGGINEQFF
clone size: NA
V gene: TRBV18
D gene: TRBD2
J gene: TRBJ2-1

CDR3 DNA: TGCAGTGCGGCCGGAGGGGGCTACGGGAGAAACATTCAGTACTTC
CDR3 protein: CSAAGGGYGRNIQYF
clone size: NA
V gene: TRBV20-1
D gene: NA
J gene: TRBJ2-4

CDR3 DNA: TGTGCCAGCAGCTTAGCCCCCGGGACTAGCGACGCCGGGGAGCTGTTTTTT
CDR3 protein: CASSLAPGTSDAGELFF
clone size: NA
V gene: TRBV7-2
D gene: TRBD2
J gene: TRBJ2-2

CDR3 DNA: TGTGCCAGCAGTGTAGGACAGGGGGCAACTAATGAAAAACTGTTTTTT
CDR3 protein: CASSVGQGATNEKLFF
clone size: NA
V gene: TRBV28
D gene: TRBD1
J gene: TRBJ1-4

CDR3 DNA: TGTGCCAGCAGTTCCCGGGGGGGGACCCTGGGATATAATGAAAAACTGTTTTTT
CDR3 protein: CASSSRGGTLGYNEKLFF
clone size: NA
V gene: TRBV12-3/TRBV12-4
D gene: NA
J gene: TRBJ1-4

CDR3 DNA: TGTGCCAGCAGCCCACTGCGGGGTACCGGGACAGGGGCCTACGAGCAGTACTTC
CDR3 protein: CASSPLRGTGTGAYEQYF
clone size: NA
V gene: TRBV7-9
D gene: TRBD1
J gene: TRBJ2-7

CDR3 DNA: TGCGCCAGCAGCCGGAACGAAGGGGATTCCCAAGAGACCCAGTACTTC
CDR3 protein: CASSRNEGDSQETQYF
clone size: few
V gene: TRBV4-1
D gene: NA
J gene: TRBJ2-5

CDR3 DNA: TGCAGTGCTAGGGCCCCGGGACAGGGTGATTCACCCCTCCACTTT
CDR3 protein: CSARAPGQGDSPLHF
clone size: NA
V gene: TRBV20-1
D gene: TRBD1
J gene: TRBJ1-6

CDR3 DNA: TGTGCCACCAGCAGAGTCGACAGCGTGGAGACCCAGTACTTC
CDR3 protein: CATSRVDSVETQYF
clone size: NA
V gene: TRBV15
D gene: NA
J gene: TRBJ2-5

CDR3 DNA: TGCGCCAGCAGCTTGGTATACTCCTTGGGAACCGGGGAGCTGTTTTTT
CDR3 protein: CASSLVYSLGTGELFF
clone size: few
V gene: TRBV5-1
D gene: NA
J gene: TRBJ2-2

CDR3 DNA: TGTGCCACCAGTGATTTGAGGGCGGTGGGGGATGAGCAGTTCTTC
CDR3 protein: CATSDLRAVGDEQFF
clone size: NA
V gene: TRBV24-1
D gene: NA
J gene: TRBJ2-1

CDR3 DNA: TGTGCCAGCAGCCAAGAATTCCATGGGGGGACCCAGTACTTC
CDR3 protein: CASSQEFHGGTQYF
clone size: few
V gene: TRBV14
D gene: NA
J gene: TRBJ2-5